The 2 T cell receptor beta chains reported below all come from one sample, sequenced in a study of blood T cell repertoires in COVID-19. The method was immunoSEQ multiplex PCR; TCRdb's version includes in-frame clones alone and lacks a portion of them. Of 250,000 or so clones listed, more than 75% were seen once; the top ten hold about 8.8%. The sequencing input was peripheral blood. Receptor source: a man aged 40-50 years with active or convalescent COVID-19.

This clone was detected once. The CDR3 DNA reads TGTGCCAGTAGCAAGAACACTGAAGCTTTCTTT. Residues: CASSKNTEAFF. V is TRBV19 and J is TRBJ1-1; D gene unclear. The germline gives CDR1 LNHDA, CDR2 SQIVND (reference sequence). The germline V and J ends were trimmed by 6 bases and 1 base, with 3 bases remaining between them. This CDR3 spans 11 amino acids.

The chain uses TRBV15 and TRBJ1-2, with 10 bases matching TRBD1. V shed 5 bases and J 7 bases; nucleotides not matched to a gene: 4. Germline CDR1 LNHNV, CDR2 YYDKDF (reference sequence). The CDR3 loop spans 13 amino acids. CDR3 region: CATSGTGDGGYTF. The DNA for the CDR3 is TGTGCCACCAGCGGGACAGGGGATGGTGGCTACACCTTC.